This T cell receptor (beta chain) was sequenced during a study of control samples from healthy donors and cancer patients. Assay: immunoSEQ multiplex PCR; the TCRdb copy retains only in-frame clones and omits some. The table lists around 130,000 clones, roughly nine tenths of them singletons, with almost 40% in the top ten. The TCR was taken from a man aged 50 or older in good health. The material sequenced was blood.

The CDR3, as DNA: TGTGCCATCAGTGAGCCGCGGGCCAGCACCTCTGGAAACACCATATATTTT. Its translation is CAISEPRASTSGNTIYF. The chain uses TRBV10-3 and TRBJ1-3, with unresolved D. Germline V gives CDR1 ENHRY, CDR2 SYGVKD. CDR3 length: 17 amino acids. The germline V and J ends were trimmed by 2 bases and 0 bases, with 14 bases remaining between them.